Each of the 18 T cell receptor beta chains below was sequenced from the same sample in a study of cytomegalovirus exposure and HLA in healthy donors. The PCR employed 60 Vbeta primers together with 13 Jbeta primers. Produced via immunoSEQ multiplex PCR; TCRdb's table is partial and in-frame only. Of about 100,000 clones in the sample, 63% were seen once. Source material: PBMCs. The receptor set was obtained from a human donor in good health.

This clone was picked up one time. This rearrangement joins TRBV18 to TRBJ2-3, with a tentative D call TRBD1 (7 bases). Germline CDR1 KGHSH, CDR2 LQKENI. Trimming took 5 bases from V and 3 from J, leaving 15 bases between them. The CDR3 has 15 residues. The CDR3 nucleotides read TGTGCCAGCTCAACAGGACAGGCGGGGACAGATACGCAGTATTTT. Protein: CASSTGQAGTDTQYF. Drawing the rest from reference TRBV18 and TRBJ2-3, the complete variable domain is NAGVMQNPRHLVRRRGQEARLRCSPMKGHSHVYWYRQLPEEGLKFMVYLQKENIIDESGMPKERFSAEFPKEGPSILRIQQVVRGDSAAYFCASSTGQAGTDTQYFGPGTRLTVL.

The rearrangement links TRBV4-1 to TRBJ2-5; 10 nucleotides match TRBD1. This CDR3 region has 16 residues. J was trimmed by 4 bases and V by 0 bases; bases with no gene match: 5. Germline V gene data show CDR1 as MGHRA and CDR2 as YSYEKL. This chain's CDR3 is CASSQEDRGLGETQYF. The CDR3 coding sequence is TGCGCCAGCAGCCAAGAGGACAGGGGGTTGGGAGAGACCCAGTACTTC.

The rearrangement links TRBV4-1 to TRBJ2-5; TRBD1 is a possible D gene (6 bases). Germline assignment: CDR1 MGHRA and CDR2 YSYEKL. This CDR3 spans 14 amino acids. Trimming cost V 2 bases and J 5 bases, with 12 bases left between them. CDR3 sequence: CASSQPDRRETQYF. CDR3 bases: TGCGCCAGCAGCCAACCAGACAGGCGTGAGACCCAGTACTTC.

This chain uses TRBV10-3 with TRBJ1-2, with D unclear. Deletions cut 2 bases from V and 8 bases from J, with 15 bases between. This CDR3 region has 14 residues. Germline CDR1 is ENHRY and CDR2 is SYGVKD. The CDR3 here is CAISEIGEGGGYTF. CDR3 sequence (DNA): TGTGCCATCAGTGAGATTGGGGAGGGAGGAGGCTACACCTTC.

The CDR3 loop is CASSLQGNYGYTF. Here the CDR3 DNA reads TGTGCCAGCAGCTTGCAGGGAAACTATGGCTACACCTTC. V usage is TRBV7-9 and J usage is TRBJ1-2; possibly TRBD1 for D (5 bases). The CDR3 is made up of 13 amino acids. Germline V gives CDR1 SEHNR, CDR2 FQNEAQ (reference sequence). V shed 3 bases and J shed 2 bases, with 7 bases lying between them.

The rearrangement links TRBV10-1 to TRBJ1-1, with 7 bases lining up with TRBD1. V gave up 5 bases and J gave up 2 bases; unmatched junction bases: 5. Germline CDR1 reads WNHNN; CDR2 reads SYGVQD (reference sequence). This CDR3 is built from 14 residues. The CDR3 coding sequence is TGCGCCAGCAGTCGGGACAGCTCCAACACTGAAGCTTTCTTT. Its protein is CASSRDSSNTEAFF.

This rearrangement joins TRBV7-6 to TRBJ2-1, with D maybe TRBD1 (5 bases). CDR1 and CDR2 (germline): SGHVS, FNYEAQ. The CDR3 spans 16 residues. V was pared by 1 base and J by 4 bases, with 14 bases between. The CDR3 here is CASSLDRSPRYNEQFF. In nucleotides, the CDR3 is TGTGCCAGCAGCTTAGACAGGTCCCCCAGATACAATGAGCAGTTCTTC.

V and J are TRBV16 and TRBJ2-7; tentative D call: TRBD2 (7 bases). Trimming removed 4 bases at V and 7 bases at J, with 14 bases between. The CDR3 is made up of 13 amino acids. The V gene's germline CDR1 is KGHSY and CDR2 FQNENV. The CDR3 nucleotides are TGTGCCAGCAGCCTAAGGCGGGGGCGGGAGCAGTACTTC. This translates into CASSLRRGREQYF.

This clone was observed a handful of times. V gene TRBV25-1 combines with J gene TRBJ1-5; D is possibly TRBD1 (5 bases). The CDR3 sequence is 18 residues long. Trimming took 7 bases from V and 0 from J, leaving 22 bases between them. Per germline, CDR1 MGHDK and CDR2 SYGVNS. This CDR3 is CASIFHWRGWDSNQPQHF. The CDR3 coding sequence is TGTGCCAGCATTTTTCATTGGCGGGGGTGGGATAGCAATCAGCCCCAGCATTTT.

CDR3 region: CASSFAGSVAKNIQYF. CDR3 coding DNA: TGTGCCAGCAGTTTTGCCGGGAGTGTGGCCAAAAACATTCAGTACTTC. This chain connects TRBV28 to TRBJ2-4; D is possibly TRBD2 (6 bases). The germline CDR1 and CDR2 sequences are MDHEN and SYDVKM. The CDR3 spans 16 residues. Trimming took 3 bases from V and 1 from J, leaving 13 bases between them.

The V gene is TRBV30, the J gene TRBJ2-5, with 10 bases lining up with TRBD2. The V segment lost 1 base and the J segment 7 bases; nucleotides outside the gene matches: 9. CDR3 length: 15 residues. Per the germline V gene, CDR1 is GTSNPN and CDR2 is SVGIG (reference sequence). CDR3 sequence reads: CAWSEEREGHGTQYF. The CDR3 nucleotides are TGTGCCTGGAGTGAGGAGCGGGAGGGCCATGGGACCCAGTACTTC.

The rearrangement joins TRBV25-1 to TRBJ2-5; maybe TRBD1 (5 bases). This CDR3 comprises 16 residues. With 4 bases removed from V and 2 bases from J, the gap between germline ends came to 17 bases. Germline V lookup: CDR1 MGHDK, CDR2 SYGVNS. The CDR3 nucleotides are TGTGCCAGCAGTGGGGTGGACACACACGATCAAGAGACCCAGTACTTC. Its translation is CASSGVDTHDQETQYF.

The CDR3 DNA reads TGTGCCAGCAGCTTAGCGGGACTCCAAGAGACCCAGTACTTC. Its translation is CASSLAGLQETQYF. The chain couples TRBV7-9 to TRBJ2-5; D perhaps matches TRBD2 (6 bases). The CDR3 is 14 residues long. Germline CDR1 and CDR2: SEHNR and FQNEAQ (reference sequence). The ends were cut back, 0 bases at V and 1 base at J, with 6 bases in the middle.

This chain joins TRBV28 and TRBJ1-3, with D unclear. The V end was cut by 7 bases, the J end by 7 bases, with 8 bases between. CDR1 MDHEN and CDR2 SYDVKM come from the germline V gene. CDR3 length: 11 amino acids. CDR3 amino acids: CASILRNTIYF. For the CDR3, the DNA is TGTGCCAGCATCCTTCGGAACACCATATATTTT. Filled out from reference TRBV28 and TRBJ1-3, the complete variable domain reads DVKVTQSSRYLVKRTGEKVFLECVQDMDHENMFWYRQDPGLGLRLIYFSYDVKMKEKGDIPEGYSVSREKKERFSLILESASTNQTSMYLCASILRNTIYFGEGSWLTVV.

The chain has TRBV10-3 and TRBJ2-7, with D unresolved. The V gene lost 2 bases and the J gene lost 6 bases, with 14 bases spanning the gap. The CDR3 is 14 residues long. CDR1 ENHRY and CDR2 SYGVKD come from the germline V gene. The CDR3 bases are TGTGCCATCAGTGAGCCCGGATTAGGCGGCGAGCAGTACTTC. Protein sequence: CAISEPGLGGEQYF.

V and J are TRBV15 and TRBJ2-1; 11 nucleotides align to TRBD2. The CDR3 covers 17 residues. The germline V gene encodes CDR1 LNHNV and CDR2 YYDKDF (reference sequence). J lost 6 bases, V lost 3 bases, and 10 bases had no gene match. The CDR3 nucleotides are TGTGCCACCAGCAGTAGGCTAGCGGGAGGAGAGGGCAATGAGCAGTTCTTC. Protein product: CATSSRLAGGEGNEQFF. The variable domain in full, completed from reference TRBV15 and TRBJ2-1, reads DAMVIQNPRYQVTQFGKPVTLSCSQTLNHNVMYWYQQKSSQAPKLLFHYYDKDFNNEADTPDNFQSRRPNTSFCFLDIRSPGLGDTAMYLCATSSRLAGGEGNEQFFGPGTRLTVL.

This clone was counted only a few times. The chain joins TRBV6-1 to TRBJ2-7, with TRBD1 identical over 8 bases. The CDR3 is 18 residues long. V was pared by 2 bases and J by 4 bases, with 16 bases of the junction left unmatched. The germline CDR1 and CDR2 sequences are MNHNS and SASEGT. The CDR3 DNA reads as TGTGCCAGCAGTGAAAGGTCCGGTTGGACAGGGAGCTTTTACGAGCAGTACTTC. Its protein product is CASSERSGWTGSFYEQYF.

V gene TRBV5-1 combines with J gene TRBJ2-7; 9 nucleotides match TRBD2. The CDR3 loop spans 14 amino acids. Germline-derived CDR1 and CDR2 are SGHRS and YFSETQ. J gave up 3 bases and V 4 bases, and 5 bases lay outside the gene matches. The CDR3 DNA is TGCGCCAGCAGCCCTAGCGGGAACTACTACGAGCAGTACTTC. Translation: CASSPSGNYYEQYF.